These 17 T cell receptor beta chains share one sample of origin, sequenced in a study of cytomegalovirus exposure and HLA in healthy donors. 13 Jbeta primers and 60 Vbeta primers were used for the PCR. The table came from immunoSEQ multiplex PCR; TCRdb's copy has only in-frame clones and leaves some out. The top ten hold 3.5% to 5% of the sample, which has roughly 140,000 clones, more than 75% seen once. The sequenced sample consisted of PBMCs. These receptors all stem from a man in his late teens or twenties in good health and CMV-seronegative.

The V and J genes are TRBV5-1 and TRBJ2-4; possibly TRBD2 for D (5 bases). This CDR3 contains 14 residues. Germline CDR1 reads SGHRS; CDR2 reads YFSETQ. V lost 6 bases, J lost 5 bases, and 15 bases lay in between. The CDR3 DNA follows: TGCGCCAGCAAGACGGTAGCGACGGAAAACATTCAGTACTTC. It codes for CASKTVATENIQYF. Full variable domain (outside the CDR3, taken from reference TRBV5-1 and TRBJ2-4): KAGVTQTPRYLIKTRGQQVTLSCSPISGHRSVSWYQQTPGQGLQFLFEYFSETQRNKGNFPGRFSGRQFSNSRSEMNVSTLELGDSALYLCASKTVATENIQYFGAGTRLSVL.

In this sample, this clone turned up once. The rearrangement uses TRBV4-1 and TRBJ1-4, with D perhaps TRBD1 (5 bases). This CDR3 has 15 amino acids. The germline V gene has CDR1 MGHRA and CDR2 YSYEKL. The V end lost 6 bases, the J end lost 3 bases, and 14 bases lay between the germline ends. This chain's CDR3 is CASRKGPDPNEKLFF. The CDR3 nucleotides are TGCGCCAGCAGGAAGGGGCCTGACCCTAATGAAAAACTGTTTTTT.

The chain couples TRBV19 to TRBJ1-1; tentative D call: TRBD1 (6 bases). CDR1 is LNHDA, CDR2 SQIVND, per germline (reference sequence). V was trimmed by 10 bases and J by 1 base, leaving 10 bases between them. The CDR3 length is 12 residues. The CDR3 loop reads CATLTGNTEAFF. In nucleotides, the CDR3 is TGTGCCACACTGACAGGGAACACTGAAGCTTTCTTT.

The CDR3 DNA sequence: TGTGCCAGCAGCTTATCGGTGGGGGGGCTCATTGAAAAACTGTTTTTT. Protein sequence: CASSLSVGGLIEKLFF. The gene calls are TRBV11-3 and TRBJ1-4; possibly TRBD1 for D (6 bases). The CDR3 is 16 amino acids. V was cut by 2 bases and J by 7 bases, with 17 bases left in between. Germline CDR1 SGHNT, CDR2 YENEEA.

The rearrangement links TRBV5-1 to TRBJ1-2; D is unclear. V shed 0 bases and J shed 1 base, with 16 bases lying between them. Looked up from germline, CDR1 is SGHRS and CDR2 is YFSETQ. This CDR3 has 17 residues. CDR3 protein: CASSLARLAGYNYGYTF. CDR3 sequence (DNA): TGCGCCAGCAGCTTGGCAAGACTGGCCGGGTATAACTATGGCTACACCTTC.

The chain recombines TRBV28 with TRBJ2-7, with 7 bases identical to TRBD2. Germline V lookup: CDR1 MDHEN, CDR2 SYDVKM. This CDR3 has 14 amino acids. V dropped 5 bases and J dropped 5; count of bases not matched to a gene: 9. The CDR3 region has the DNA TGTGCCAGCAGTCCGCCCCAGGGAGGGGACGAGCAGTACTTC. Its translation is CASSPPQGGDEQYF.

This rearrangement joins TRBV29-1 to TRBJ2-5; a weak D match, TRBD2 (6 bases). There are 15 residues in the CDR3. Germline loops: CDR1 SQVTM, CDR2 ANQGSEA. V lost 0 bases, J lost 5 bases, and 16 bases lay in between. Here the CDR3 reads CSVEEVFKRGETQYF. DNA of the CDR3: TGCAGCGTTGAAGAGGTGTTCAAACGGGGGGAGACCCAGTACTTC.

The J gene is TRBJ1-1, the V gene TRBV5-1; D unresolved. CDR3 length: 15 amino acids. V was shortened by 1 base and J by 0 bases, with 10 bases between the two germline ends. Germline loops: CDR1 SGHRS, CDR2 YFSETQ. Here the CDR3 DNA reads TGCGCCAGCAGCTTGTCAGGCAGCATGAACACTGAAGCTTTCTTT. This sequence encodes CASSLSGSMNTEAFF.

V usage is TRBV15 and J usage is TRBJ2-7; 14 nucleotides align to TRBD2. Trimming at V came to 0 bases and at J to 5 bases, leaving 6 bases not matched to a gene. The length of the CDR3 is 17 residues. Germline lookup yields CDR1 LNHNV and CDR2 YYDKDF (reference sequence). The DNA for the CDR3 is TGTGCCACCAGCAGAGATCCCCGACTAGCGGGAGGGGACGAGCAGTACTTC. This sequence encodes CATSRDPRLAGGDEQYF.

The chain couples TRBV27 to TRBJ1-2; TRBD1 matches at 7 bases. There are 13 residues in the CDR3. Germline V gene lookup returns CDR1 MNHEY and CDR2 SMNVEV (reference sequence). The J segment lost 6 bases and the V segment lost 2 bases, leaving 3 bases of the junction unmatched. CDR3 region: CASSLRTGDGYTF. The DNA for the CDR3 is TGTGCCAGCAGTTTAAGGACAGGAGATGGCTACACCTTC.

The chain couples TRBV11-3 to TRBJ2-1; D possibly corresponds to TRBD2 (5 bases). V was pared by 1 base and J by 6 bases, with 7 bases between. Germline CDR1 SGHNT, CDR2 YENEEA. CDR3 length equals 13 residues. CDR3 protein: CASSLVRGNEQFF. Written as DNA, the CDR3 is TGTGCCAGCAGCTTAGTTCGGGGCAATGAGCAGTTCTTC.

The chain links TRBV18 to TRBJ2-3; 10 nucleotides match TRBD1. V lost 3 bases, J lost 0 bases, and 3 bases stayed unmatched. Germline V lookup: CDR1 KGHSH, CDR2 LQKENI. This CDR3 has 16 residues. The CDR3 sequence is CASSPDRGDSTDTQYF. The CDR3 DNA is TGTGCCAGCTCACCGGACAGGGGGGATAGCACAGATACGCAGTATTTT.

CDR3 in DNA: TGCGCCAGCAGCATGTCGGGGACAGTAAACACCGGGGAGCTGTTTTTT. It yields the protein CASSMSGTVNTGELFF. The chain has TRBV5-1 and TRBJ2-2; 7 bases are a match to TRBD1. In germline, CDR1 is SGHRS, CDR2 YFSETQ. V was clipped by 4 bases and J by 2 bases; unmatched bases: 8. There are 16 residues in the CDR3.

V and J are TRBV29-1 and TRBJ2-1; 8 positions match TRBD1. The CDR3 consists of 14 residues. The V segment lost 8 bases and the J segment 0 bases; nucleotides outside the gene matches: 6. Germline V gene data show CDR1 as SQVTM and CDR2 as ANQGSEA. The CDR3 region is CSIRDRTSYNEQFF. For the CDR3, the DNA is TGCAGCATAAGGGACAGGACCTCCTACAATGAGCAGTTCTTC.

The chain carries TRBV9 and TRBJ2-1; 8 bases fit TRBD2. The CDR3 covers 15 residues. V lost 0 bases to trimming and J lost 7 bases; unmatched junction nucleotides: 6. Germline assignment: CDR1 SGDLS and CDR2 YYNGEE. The CDR3 DNA sequence: TGTGCCAGCAGCGTAGACGGGAGGGAGAGGAATGAGCAGTTCTTC. Encoded protein: CASSVDGRERNEQFF. Filled out from reference TRBV9 and TRBJ2-1, the complete variable domain reads DSGVTQTPKHLITATGQRVTLRCSPRSGDLSVYWYQQSLDQGLQFLIQYYNGEERAKGNILERFSAQQFPDLHSELNLSSLELGDSALYFCASSVDGRERNEQFFGPGTRLTVL.

The chain joins TRBV7-2 to TRBJ1-5; no firm D call. V dropped 2 bases and J dropped 6 bases, with 11 bases sitting between them. The CDR3 contains 14 residues. CDR1 is SGHTA, CDR2 FQGNSA, per germline. For the CDR3, the DNA is TGTGCCAGCAGCTTAACCTGGGCCGGTCAGCCCCAGCATTTT. Protein sequence: CASSLTWAGQPQHF.

The V call is TRBV5-4, the J call TRBJ2-7; a weak D match, TRBD2 (7 bases). This CDR3 has 17 amino acids. V was clipped by 5 bases and J by 0 bases, with 21 bases between them. The V gene's germline CDR1 is SGHNT and CDR2 YYREEE (reference sequence). CDR3 sequence: CASRGGGATGRSYEQYF. The CDR3 DNA is TGTGCCAGCAGGGGAGGGGGGGCTACTGGACGCTCCTACGAGCAGTACTTC.